The 14 T cell receptor beta chains below were found in one sample sequenced in a study of cytomegalovirus exposure and HLA in healthy donors. This PCR relied on a set of 60 Vbeta primers and 13 Jbeta primers. Clones were read by immunoSEQ multiplex PCR, and TCRdb kept only the in-frame ones, dropping some. The table lists some 120,000 clones, more than 80% of them singletons. Sample: PBMCs. These receptor sequences come from a middle-aged man in good health and CMV-seronegative.

This clone has only a few counts. The chain couples TRBV30 to TRBJ1-4; D unclear. Trimming cost V 0 bases and J 8 bases, with 4 bases left between them. The CDR3 is 11 residues long. Germline values: CDR1 GTSNPN, CDR2 SVGIG (reference sequence). CDR3 region: CAWSVAEKLFF. The CDR3 DNA follows: TGTGCCTGGAGTGTAGCCGAAAAACTGTTTTTT.

The rearrangement links TRBV28 to TRBJ1-4, with TRBD1 matching 7 bases. Per the germline V gene, CDR1 is MDHEN and CDR2 is SYDVKM. The CDR3 contains 12 residues. The ends lost 6 bases at V and 14 bases at J; junction bases unmatched: 9. CDR3 amino acids: CASSQRQGWLFF. CDR3 DNA: TGTGCCAGCAGCCAAAGACAGGGATGGCTGTTTTTT.

The chain recombines TRBV7-2 with TRBJ2-7; D perhaps matches TRBD2 (7 bases). This CDR3 contains 11 residues. The germline V gene encodes CDR1 SGHTA and CDR2 FQGNSA. Trimming took 5 bases from V and 7 from J, leaving 9 bases between them. This CDR3 reads CASSRGGEQYF. The CDR3 DNA is TGTGCCAGCAGCAGGGGGGGGGAGCAGTACTTC.

About this clone: Its ends do not fully match the called genes, so a read error is possible. The genes are TRBV6-4 and TRBJ1-5, with D possibly TRBD1 on 6 matching bases. There are 14 residues in the CDR3. CDR1 MRHNA and CDR2 SNTAGT come from the germline V gene. The CDR3 loop is CASSDSGDNRPQHF. In DNA, the CDR3 is TGTGCCAGCAGTGACTCTGGGGACAATCGGCCCCAGCATTTT.

This clone has only a few counts. The J gene is TRBJ2-1, the V gene TRBV5-6; 11 bases match TRBD2. Germline V lookup: CDR1 SGHDT, CDR2 YYEEEE. The CDR3 contains 18 residues. After removal of 2 bases from V and 0 bases from J, the junction contained 7 bases not matched to a gene. The CDR3: CASSLRLAGINSYNEQFF. DNA of the CDR3: TGTGCCAGCAGCTTAAGACTAGCGGGGATAAACTCCTACAATGAGCAGTTCTTC.

The gene calls are TRBV11-2 and TRBJ2-3; a weak D match, TRBD1 (5 bases). This CDR3 has 18 residues. Between the trimmed V and J ends, which lost 3 bases and 0 bases, there was a span of 19 bases. Germline V gene lookup returns CDR1 SGHAT and CDR2 FQNNGV. The CDR3, as DNA: TGTGCCAGCAGCTTGGGCTTGACAGCGTTTTCTAGCACAGATACGCAGTATTTT. This sequence encodes CASSLGLTAFSSTDTQYF.

A note on this clone: One junction end disagrees with the germline gene, perhaps due to a read error. V is TRBV14 and J is TRBJ2-6, with a possible D match to TRBD1 (5 bases). The CDR3 runs 16 residues. The germline CDR1 and CDR2 sequences are SGHDN and FVKESK. DNA of the CDR3: TGTGCCAGCAGCAAAGACCAGGGCTCTGGGGCCAACGTCCTGACTTTC. Translating gives CASSKDQGSGANVLTF.

The chain recombines TRBV28 with TRBJ1-3, with TRBD1 matching over 8 bases. With V trimmed by 3 bases and J by 4 bases, 5 bases remained unmatched. CDR1 MDHEN and CDR2 SYDVKM come from the germline V gene. CDR3 length equals 15 residues. The chain's CDR3 is CASSFRGLSGNTIYF. The CDR3 DNA is TGTGCCAGCAGTTTCAGGGGGCTTTCGGGAAACACCATATATTTT.

The V call is TRBV18, the J call TRBJ2-5; D remains ambiguous. The V gene's germline CDR1 is KGHSH and CDR2 LQKENI. The CDR3 spans 12 residues. Trimming shortened V by 1 base and J by 4 bases, and 4 bases separated the two germline ends. The CDR3 reads CASSPRAETQYF. CDR3 bases: TGTGCCAGCTCACCACGCGCAGAGACCCAGTACTTC.

CDR3 DNA: TGTGCCAGCAGTGAACAGGGGCAGTTGGGTGGCTACACCTTC. Encoded protein: CASSEQGQLGGYTF. This chain connects TRBV6-4 to TRBJ1-2, with TRBD1 matching over 7 bases. J was trimmed by 7 bases and V by 3 bases; bases with no gene match: 8. Germline CDR1 MRHNA, CDR2 SNTAGT. The CDR3 totals 14 residues.

The V gene is TRBV9, the J gene TRBJ2-7, with 7 bases matching TRBD2. CDR1 is SGDLS and CDR2 is YYNGEE in the germline V gene. Trimming cost V 0 bases and J 0 bases; bases outside gene matches: 3. The CDR3 consists of 15 residues. CDR3 in amino acids: CASSVDLADSYEQYF. CDR3 bases: TGTGCCAGCAGCGTAGACCTAGCGGACTCCTACGAGCAGTACTTC.

This rearrangement joins TRBV7-6 to TRBJ2-4; TRBD2 matches 8 bases. Losses at the gene ends were 1 base for V and 3 bases for J; bases not matched to a gene: 8. CDR1 is SGHVS, CDR2 FNYEAQ, per germline. The CDR3 contains 17 residues. CDR3 sequence: CASSLEAGGGGKNIQYF. The CDR3, as DNA: TGTGCCAGCAGCTTAGAGGCGGGAGGTGGAGGCAAAAACATTCAGTACTTC.

In this sample, this clone turned up a few times. A junction end diverges from the germline sequence, so it may reflect a read error. Other DNA sequences in this sample translate to the same CDR3. This chain uses TRBV19 with TRBJ1-4, with 8 nucleotides matching TRBD1. Germline V gives CDR1 LNHDA, CDR2 SQIVND (reference sequence). There are 14 residues in the CDR3. CDR3 residues: CASSSTTGEEKLFF. The CDR3 region has the DNA TGTGCCAGTAGTTCCACGACAGGGGAAGAAAAGCTGTTTTTT.

The rearrangement uses TRBV7-2 and TRBJ2-3, with a tentative D call TRBD1 (6 bases). The CDR3 contains 14 residues. Germline CDR1 and CDR2: SGHTA and FQGNSA. Trimming cost V 5 bases and J 0 bases, with 9 bases left between them. The CDR3: CASSVRGSTDTQYF. The CDR3 DNA is TGTGCCAGCAGCGTCAGGGGTAGCACAGATACGCAGTATTTT.